These 25 T cell receptor beta chains were sequenced from one sample in a study of blood T cell repertoires in COVID-19 (dated by TCRdb to 2020 to 2022). Library creation used the immunoSEQ multiplex PCR assay. TCRdb's version of the immuneACCESS table is confined to in-frame rearrangements and falls short of the full clone set. An unresolved V gene accounts for under half of the shortfall where checked; the remainder is of unknown origin. This sample has roughly 500,000 clones in its table, and 85% to 90% of those were observed once. Clones ranked in the top ten supply approximately 0.9% of the sample. Sequencing used peripheral blood. Every receptor here comes from a man between 18 and 29 years old with COVID-19, enrolled during active disease.

The chain is built from TRBV6-5 and TRBJ2-7; 8 nucleotides line up with TRBD2. V gave up 6 bases and J gave up 2 bases; unmatched junction bases: 3. The V gene's germline CDR1 is MNHEY and CDR2 SVGAGI. This CDR3 has 13 amino acids. The CDR3 DNA reads TGTGCCAGCAGGCCGGGACTAGCCTACGAGCAGTACTTC. Amino acids: CASRPGLAYEQYF.

The rearrangement joins TRBV6-5 to TRBJ1-1; D may be TRBD1 (5 bases). CDR1 and CDR2 (germline): MNHEY, SVGAGI. Trimming pared 6 bases from V and 2 bases from J, leaving 13 bases between. This CDR3 is built from 14 residues. This chain's CDR3 is CASSGGGVNTEAFF. The DNA of the CDR3 is TGTGCCAGCAGCGGTGGGGGGGTTAACACTGAAGCTTTCTTT.

This chain links TRBV24-1 with TRBJ2-3, with 7 bases identical to TRBD2. The CDR3 is 14 amino acids. Germline CDR1 reads KGHDR; CDR2 reads SFDVKD. V trimming: 5 bases; J trimming: 4 bases; junction bases outside the gene matches: 5. Written as DNA, the CDR3 is TGTGCCACCAGTGCCCGACTAGCCGCAGATACGCAGTATTTT. Protein product: CATSARLAADTQYF.

This sequence joins TRBV3-1 (or the pseudogene TRBV3-2) and TRBJ2-1; 9 bases agree with TRBD2. The CDR3 spans 15 residues. From germline, CDR1 is LGHDT and CDR2 YNNKEL (reference sequence). V lost 3 bases, J lost 4 bases, and 4 bases stayed unmatched. The CDR3 DNA is TGTGCCAGCAGCCACAGCGGGAGGACATACAATGAGCAGTTCTTC. Translation gives CASSHSGRTYNEQFF.

The rearrangement links TRBV7-8 to TRBJ2-5, with 7 bases that match TRBD1. The CDR3 length is 15 residues. J gave up 1 base and V 8 bases, and 10 bases lay outside the gene matches. CDR1 is SGHVS and CDR2 is FQNEAQ in the germline V gene. Here the CDR3 DNA reads TGTGCCAGCGGCCAAGGGGGCTCCGCCCAAGAGACCCAGTACTTC. Translation: CASGQGGSAQETQYF. The entire variable domain, with the rest obtained from reference TRBV7-8 and TRBJ2-5, is as follows: GAGVSQSPRYKVAKRGQDVALRCDPISGHVSLFWYQQALGQGPEFLTYFQNEAQLDKSGLPSDRFFAERPEGSVSTLKIQRTQQEDSAVYLCASGQGGSAQETQYFGPGTRLLVL.

V gene TRBV4-1 combines with J gene TRBJ1-4; no reliable D call. The CDR3 has 14 amino acids. Trimming left V 1 base short and J 5 bases short, with 8 bases between. Germline values: CDR1 MGHRA, CDR2 YSYEKL. Written as DNA, the CDR3 is TGCGCCAGCAGCCAAGGAGGCGTAAATGAAAAACTGTTTTTT. Translation gives CASSQGGVNEKLFF.

There are a few counts of this clone. The chain carries TRBV19 and TRBJ2-5; D remains unclear. The V gene's germline CDR1 is LNHDA and CDR2 SQIVND (reference sequence). The CDR3 is 13 residues long. Trimming removed 3 bases at V and 5 bases at J, with 10 bases between. CDR3 sequence: CASSMGRWETQYF. The CDR3 DNA follows: TGTGCCAGTAGTATGGGCAGGTGGGAGACCCAGTACTTC.

The chain has TRBV20-1 and TRBJ1-4; D ambiguous. The CDR3 has 14 amino acids. Trimming left V 3 bases short and J 4 bases short, with 12 bases between. Germline-derived CDR1 and CDR2 are DFQATT and SNEGSKA (reference sequence). CDR3 nucleotides: TGCAGTGCTAGTCATGCCGGTGATAATGAAAAACTGTTTTTT. Its protein product is CSASHAGDNEKLFF.

The rearrangement links TRBV7-4 to TRBJ2-1; the D gene is possibly TRBD2 (5 bases). Germline loops: CDR1 SGHVT, CDR2 SQSDAQ. Trimming left V 2 bases short and J 5 bases short, with 19 bases between. The CDR3 consists of 17 residues. The CDR3 DNA is TGTGCCAGCAGCTTACGTCTCGCGGGTAGGTGTAACAATGAGCAGTTCTTC. As protein: CASSLRLAGRCNNEQFF.

The chain carries TRBV18 and TRBJ2-1; 8 nucleotides match TRBD1. Germline assignment: CDR1 KGHSH and CDR2 LQKENI. J lost 4 bases, V lost 5 bases, and 13 bases had no gene match. The CDR3 totals 17 residues. CDR3 coding DNA: TGTGCCAGCTCATCCCAACTGCAGGGGGCCAGGTACAATGAGCAGTTCTTC. Protein sequence: CASSSQLQGARYNEQFF.

The rearrangement joins TRBV3-1 (or the pseudogene TRBV3-2) to TRBJ2-5; 8 nucleotides align to TRBD1. CDR3 size: 12 residues. Germline CDR1 and CDR2: LGHDT and YNNKEL (reference sequence). The J segment lost 4 bases and the V segment lost 9 bases, leaving 4 bases of the junction unmatched. The CDR3 region has the DNA TGTGCCAGTACAGACAGGGGAGAGACCCAGTACTTC. It specifies CASTDRGETQYF.

V gene TRBV5-8 combines with J gene TRBJ2-3; 9 nucleotides agree with TRBD2. Germline V gene sequence: CDR1 SGHTS, CDR2 YDEGEE. This CDR3 contains 17 residues. Trimming removed 2 bases from V and 0 bases from J; junction bases left unmatched: 7. The CDR3 DNA reads as TGTGCCAGCAGCTTCAGCGGGGGGACAACTAGCACAGATACGCAGTATTTT. It is translated as CASSFSGGTTSTDTQYF.

This chain uses TRBV18 with TRBJ2-7, with 9 bases that match TRBD1. This CDR3 has 16 amino acids. Germline V lookup: CDR1 KGHSH, CDR2 LQKENI. The junction had 10 bases not matched to a gene; V was cut back by 2 bases and J by 5 bases. The CDR3 nucleotides are TGTGCCAGCTCACCATTGCCCGGGACAGGGTCGAACGAGCAGTACTTC. It is translated as CASSPLPGTGSNEQYF.

The chain has TRBV14 and TRBJ1-2; 7 bases fit TRBD1. Germline CDR1 is SGHDN and CDR2 is FVKESK. The CDR3 spans 15 residues. J was trimmed by 5 bases and V by 1 base; bases with no gene match: 7. The CDR3 protein is CASSQGHRGEYGYTF. The CDR3 DNA follows: TGTGCCAGCAGCCAAGGGCACAGGGGCGAATATGGCTACACCTTC.

This rearrangement joins TRBV24-1 to TRBJ2-5, with TRBD2 matching 10 bases. The CDR3 contains 14 residues. V trimming: 4 bases; J trimming: 5 bases; junction bases outside the gene matches: 3. Germline CDR1 reads KGHDR; CDR2 reads SFDVKD. In nucleotides, the CDR3 is TGTGCCACCAGTGACCCGGGACTAGCGGAGACCCAGTACTTC. Protein: CATSDPGLAETQYF.

This clone appeared a single time. The chain joins TRBV24-1 to TRBJ2-1; 7 nucleotides match TRBD2. CDR1 is KGHDR, CDR2 SFDVKD, per germline. The ends lost 4 bases at V and 13 bases at J; junction bases unmatched: 18. The CDR3 length is 16 residues. CDR3 residues: CATSDQAGTSSGDQFF. The CDR3 DNA reads TGTGCCACCAGTGACCAAGCAGGGACTTCTAGCGGAGATCAGTTCTTC.

The gene calls are TRBV5-4 and TRBJ1-4; TRBD1 aligns across 9 bases. Germline V lookup: CDR1 SGHNT, CDR2 YYREEE (reference sequence). This CDR3 has 14 amino acids. V lost 0 bases to trimming and J lost 11 bases; unmatched junction nucleotides: 5. The CDR3 region is CASSLDDTGGKLFF. CDR3 nucleotide sequence: TGTGCCAGCAGCTTGGATGATACAGGGGGCAAACTGTTTTTT.

CDR3 amino acids: CASSPRGDRETQYF. As DNA, the CDR3 is TGTGCCAGCAGCCCTAGGGGGGACAGGGAGACCCAGTACTTC. This chain joins TRBV7-9 and TRBJ2-5, with TRBD1 matching 8 bases. V trimming: 5 bases; J trimming: 5 bases; junction bases outside the gene matches: 7. There are 14 residues in the CDR3. Looked up from germline, CDR1 is SEHNR and CDR2 is FQNEAQ (reference sequence).

Only a few counts were recorded for this clone. The V gene is TRBV5-6, the J gene TRBJ1-6; D is unclear. Trimming took 4 bases from V and 0 from J, leaving 5 bases between them. CDR1 and CDR2 from the germline V gene are SGHDT and YYEEEE. CDR3 length: 14 residues. The CDR3 coding sequence is TGTGCCAGCAGCGCGAGCTCCTATAATTCACCCCTCCACTTT. Protein product: CASSASSYNSPLHF. The whole variable domain, remainder taken from reference TRBV5-6 and TRBJ1-6, is DAGVTQSPTHLIKTRGQQVTLRCSPKSGHDTVSWYQQALGQGPQFIFQYYEEEERQRGNFPDRFSGHQFPNYSSELNVNALLLGDSALYLCASSASSYNSPLHFGNGTRLTVT.

The chain joins TRBV27 to TRBJ1-5, with 7 nucleotides matching TRBD1. This CDR3 is 15 amino acids long. The V and J ends lost 3 bases and 3 bases, in that order; junction bases with no gene match: 5. CDR1 MNHEY and CDR2 SMNVEV come from the germline V gene (reference sequence). The CDR3 reads CASSFRDRDNQPQHF. For the CDR3, the DNA is TGTGCCAGCAGTTTCCGCGACAGGGACAATCAGCCCCAGCATTTT.

The table lists this clone with a few counts. V gene TRBV10-1 combines with J gene TRBJ2-7; no clear D. Trimming shortened V by 7 bases and J by 6 bases, and 7 bases separated the two germline ends. The CDR3 is 10 amino acids. The V gene's germline CDR1 is WNHNN and CDR2 SYGVQD (reference sequence). In DNA, the CDR3 is TGCGCCAGCATCCCCGGCGAGCAGTACTTC. Amino acids: CASIPGEQYF.

This clone occurred once. The chain combines TRBV5-1 with TRBJ2-1, with a possible D match to TRBD2 (6 bases). There are 16 residues in the CDR3. CDR1 is SGHRS and CDR2 is YFSETQ in the germline V gene. With 4 bases removed from V and 6 bases from J, the gap between germline ends came to 20 bases. CDR3 region: CASSKDSRGGTNEQFF. DNA of the CDR3: TGCGCCAGCAGCAAGGACTCCCGGGGAGGAACCAATGAGCAGTTCTTC.

The gene calls are TRBV30 and TRBJ2-7, with D perhaps TRBD1 (5 bases). CDR1 and CDR2 from the germline V gene are GTSNPN and SVGIG (reference sequence). The V end lost 5 bases, the J end lost 1 base, and 15 bases lay between the germline ends. The length of the CDR3 is 14 residues. The CDR3 coding sequence is TGTGCCTGGGCTCCCCAGGACACTTCCTACGAGCAGTACTTC. This sequence encodes CAWAPQDTSYEQYF.

This clone was seen only once. The rearrangement uses TRBV19 and TRBJ2-1; a possible D gene is TRBD1 (6 bases). This CDR3 region has 12 residues. The V end was cut by 7 bases, the J end by 7 bases, with 11 bases between. Germline V gene data show CDR1 as LNHDA and CDR2 as SQIVND (reference sequence). The CDR3 protein is CASTWDKNEQFF. In DNA, the CDR3 is TGTGCCAGTACCTGGGACAAGAATGAGCAGTTCTTC.

CDR3 coding DNA: TGTGCCAGCAGCTCAAGAGGGGGCTCTGAAGCTTTCTTT. It specifies CASSSRGGSEAFF. The chain joins TRBV7-9 to TRBJ1-1; 7 nucleotides align to TRBD1. CDR1 and CDR2 from the germline V gene are SEHNR and FQNEAQ (reference sequence). The V and J ends lost 4 bases and 6 bases, in that order; junction bases with no gene match: 5. CDR3 length: 13 residues.